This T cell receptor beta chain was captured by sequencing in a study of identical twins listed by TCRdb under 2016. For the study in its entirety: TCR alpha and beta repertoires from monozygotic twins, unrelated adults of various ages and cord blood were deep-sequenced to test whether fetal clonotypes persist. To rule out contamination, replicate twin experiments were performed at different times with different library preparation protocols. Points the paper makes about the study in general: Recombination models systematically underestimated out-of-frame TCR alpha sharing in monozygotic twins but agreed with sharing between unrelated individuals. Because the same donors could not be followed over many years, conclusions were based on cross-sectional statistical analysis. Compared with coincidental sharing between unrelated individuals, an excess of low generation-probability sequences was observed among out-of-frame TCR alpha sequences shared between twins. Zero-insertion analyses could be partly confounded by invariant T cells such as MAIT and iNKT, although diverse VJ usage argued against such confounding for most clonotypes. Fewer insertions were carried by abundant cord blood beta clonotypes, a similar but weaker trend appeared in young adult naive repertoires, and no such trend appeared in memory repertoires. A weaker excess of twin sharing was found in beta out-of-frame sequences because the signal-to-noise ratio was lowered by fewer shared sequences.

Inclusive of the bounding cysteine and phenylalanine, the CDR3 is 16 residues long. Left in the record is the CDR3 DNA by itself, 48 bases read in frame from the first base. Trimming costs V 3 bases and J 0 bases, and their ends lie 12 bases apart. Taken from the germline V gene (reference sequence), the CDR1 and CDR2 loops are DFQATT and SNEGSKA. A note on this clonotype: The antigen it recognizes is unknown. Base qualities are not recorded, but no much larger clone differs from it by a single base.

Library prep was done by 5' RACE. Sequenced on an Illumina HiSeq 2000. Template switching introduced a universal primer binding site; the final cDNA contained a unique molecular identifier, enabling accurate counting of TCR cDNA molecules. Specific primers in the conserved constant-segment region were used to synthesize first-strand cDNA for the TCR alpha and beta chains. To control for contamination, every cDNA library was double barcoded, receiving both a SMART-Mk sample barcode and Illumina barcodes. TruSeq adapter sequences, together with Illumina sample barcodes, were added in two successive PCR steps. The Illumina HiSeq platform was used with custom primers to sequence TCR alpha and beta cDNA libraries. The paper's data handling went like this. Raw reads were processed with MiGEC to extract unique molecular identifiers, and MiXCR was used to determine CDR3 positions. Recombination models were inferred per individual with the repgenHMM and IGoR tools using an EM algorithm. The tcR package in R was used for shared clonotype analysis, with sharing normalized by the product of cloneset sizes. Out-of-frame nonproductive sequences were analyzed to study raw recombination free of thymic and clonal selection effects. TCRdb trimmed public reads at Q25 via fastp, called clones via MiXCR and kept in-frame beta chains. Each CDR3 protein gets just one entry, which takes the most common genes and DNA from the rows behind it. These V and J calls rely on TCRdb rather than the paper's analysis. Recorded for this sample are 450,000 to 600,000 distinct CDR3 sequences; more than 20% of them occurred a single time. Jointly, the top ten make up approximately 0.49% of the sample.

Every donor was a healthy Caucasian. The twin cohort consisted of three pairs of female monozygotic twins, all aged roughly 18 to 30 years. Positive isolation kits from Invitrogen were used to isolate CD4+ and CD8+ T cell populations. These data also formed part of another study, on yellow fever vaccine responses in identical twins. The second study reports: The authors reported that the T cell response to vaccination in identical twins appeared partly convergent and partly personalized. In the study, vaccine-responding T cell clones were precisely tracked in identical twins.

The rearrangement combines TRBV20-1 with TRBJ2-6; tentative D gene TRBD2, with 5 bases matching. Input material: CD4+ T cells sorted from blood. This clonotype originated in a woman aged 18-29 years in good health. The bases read TGCAGTGCTAGGTTTCGACGGGACTCTGGGGCCAACGTCCTGACTTTC. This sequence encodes CSARFRRDSGANVLTF.